These 20 T cell receptor beta chains were all obtained from the same sample, sequenced in a study of blood T cell repertoires in COVID-19. Method: immunoSEQ multiplex PCR; TCRdb's copy keeps in-frame clones and lacks some. In the table there are about 160,000 clones, roughly 85% of which are singletons. Sequencing was carried out using PBMCs or T cells enriched from blood (not recorded which). Receptor source: a woman in her forties or fifties who had recovered from COVID-19.

This rearrangement joins TRBV7-2 to TRBJ2-5; perhaps TRBD1 as D (5 bases). Germline V lookup: CDR1 SGHTA, CDR2 FQGNSA. Trimming shortened V by 5 bases and J by 5 bases, and 24 bases separated the two germline ends. There are 17 residues in the CDR3. Here the CDR3 DNA reads TGTGCCAGCAGCCCAAGGGGCCAGGTATGGGTTCTGGAGACCCAGTACTTC. Translated, it gives CASSPRGQVWVLETQYF.

The chain joins TRBV2 to TRBJ1-2; 7 bases agree with TRBD1. After removal of 6 bases from V and 10 bases from J, the junction contained 14 bases not matched to a gene. This CDR3 has 14 amino acids. Germline V gene lookup returns CDR1 SNHLY and CDR2 FYNNEI. CDR3 sequence: CASRINLGTVSYTF. CDR3 sequence (DNA): TGTGCCAGCAGAATAAACTTAGGGACAGTCTCCTACACCTTC. Supplemented by reference TRBV2 and TRBJ1-2, the full variable domain reads EPEVTQTPSHQVTQMGQEVILRCVPISNHLYFYWYRQILGQKVEFLVSFYNNEISEKSEIFDDQFSVERPDGSNFTLKIRSTKLEDSAMYFCASRINLGTVSYTFGSGTRLTVV.

This chain connects TRBV30 to TRBJ1-2; D is unresolved. The CDR3 runs 15 residues. Trimming took 2 bases from V and 3 from J, leaving 16 bases between them. From germline, CDR1 is GTSNPN and CDR2 SVGIG (reference sequence). CDR3 amino acids: CAWSPDLQFYYGYTF. The CDR3 DNA reads TGTGCCTGGAGTCCTGACTTGCAATTTTACTATGGCTACACCTTC.

This rearrangement joins TRBV28 to TRBJ1-2; D perhaps matches TRBD1 (5 bases). Germline V lookup: CDR1 MDHEN, CDR2 SYDVKM. V lost 6 bases and J 8 bases, leaving 25 bases between the germline ends. CDR3 length equals 16 residues. The CDR3 spells CASRATGLGLVVGYTF. In DNA, the CDR3 is TGTGCCAGCAGGGCCACAGGATTGGGGTTGGTAGTAGGCTACACCTTC.

This clone was counted a few times. This chain joins TRBV10-1 and TRBJ2-1; tentative D call: TRBD2 (6 bases). This CDR3 comprises 14 residues. CDR1 is WNHNN, CDR2 SYGVQD, per germline (reference sequence). Trimming left V 10 bases short and J 4 bases short, with 17 bases between. This CDR3 reads CATGAGPLYNEQFF. DNA for the CDR3: TGCGCCACCGGAGCGGGCCCCCTTTACAATGAGCAGTTCTTC.

J is TRBJ2-7 and V is TRBV10-1; 7 bases agree with TRBD2. With V trimmed by 0 bases and J by 2 bases, 7 bases remained unmatched. Germline loops: CDR1 WNHNN, CDR2 SYGVQD (reference sequence). The CDR3 runs to 16 residues. DNA for the CDR3: TGCGCCAGCAGTGAGTCGTACCAGCGGGGACCCTACGAGCAGTACGTC. Its translation: CASSESYQRGPYEQYV.

V usage is TRBV13 and J usage is TRBJ1-2; D is uncertain. V was trimmed by 1 base and J by 2 bases, leaving 11 bases between them. The CDR3 has 15 residues. Germline-derived CDR1 and CDR2 are PRHDT and FYEKMQ (reference sequence). Here the CDR3 reads CASSLELAGNYGYTF. In DNA, the CDR3 is TGTGCCAGCAGCTTAGAACTGGCAGGCAACTATGGCTACACCTTC.

The CDR3 sequence is CASSLGRDRGTGELFF. The CDR3 DNA is TGTGCCAGCAGCCTCGGCCGGGACAGGGGAACCGGGGAGCTGTTTTTT. V usage is TRBV7-9 and J usage is TRBJ2-2; TRBD1 agrees at 10 bases. Per germline, CDR1 SEHNR and CDR2 FQNEAQ (reference sequence). CDR3 length: 16 amino acids. The trim removed 5 bases at V and 5 bases at J, leaving 8 bases unmatched.

The gene calls are TRBV5-4 and TRBJ1-2, with D unresolved. The CDR3 sequence is 15 residues long. Germline loops: CDR1 SGHNT, CDR2 YYREEE (reference sequence). The V gene lost 4 bases and the J gene lost 3 bases, with 16 bases spanning the gap. CDR3 sequence reads: CASSPIREADYGYTF. The CDR3 DNA is TGTGCCAGCAGCCCTATAAGGGAGGCGGACTATGGCTACACCTTC.

The rearrangement joins TRBV6-1 to TRBJ1-6; the D gene is possibly TRBD1 (6 bases). CDR1 is MNHNS and CDR2 is SASEGT in the germline V gene. The CDR3 is made up of 14 amino acids. The V and J ends lost 1 base and 5 bases respectively, with 6 bases between them. CDR3 nucleotide sequence: TGTGCCAGCAGTGAAGACAGGGATAATTCACCCCTCCACTTT. This sequence encodes CASSEDRDNSPLHF.

The rearrangement joins TRBV5-4 to TRBJ2-2, with D maybe TRBD2 (5 bases). The V gene lost 0 bases and the J gene lost 5 bases, with 8 bases spanning the gap. Looked up from germline, CDR1 is SGHNT and CDR2 is YYREEE (reference sequence). The CDR3 is 14 residues long. CDR3 in amino acids: CASSLVPGTGELFF. The CDR3 DNA follows: TGTGCCAGCAGCTTGGTACCGGGGACCGGGGAGCTGTTTTTT.

The gene calls are TRBV3-1 (or the pseudogene TRBV3-2) and TRBJ2-5, with a tentative D call TRBD2 (5 bases). The germline gives CDR1 LGHDT, CDR2 YNNKEL (reference sequence). CDR3 length: 14 residues. The V and J ends lost 4 bases and 3 bases respectively, with 12 bases between them. The CDR3 protein is CASSLKDGKETQYF. DNA for the CDR3: TGTGCCAGCAGCCTCAAGGACGGGAAAGAGACCCAGTACTTC.

This clone was counted a few times. The chain couples TRBV9 to TRBJ1-2, with 8 bases fitting TRBD1. The V segment lost 3 bases and the J segment 4 bases; nucleotides outside the gene matches: 8. Germline CDR1 is SGDLS and CDR2 is YYNGEE. The length of the CDR3 is 15 residues. The CDR3 reads CASSGGQGTGYGYTF. The CDR3 nucleotides read TGTGCCAGCAGCGGCGGACAGGGTACGGGCTATGGCTACACCTTC.

The chain links TRBV12-3 or TRBV12-4 to TRBJ2-5; perhaps TRBD2 as D (6 bases). The CDR3 sequence is 12 residues long. V lost 6 bases, J lost 5 bases, and 10 bases lay in between. The CDR3 nucleotides read TGTGCCAGCAGCGGGGGAGCCGAGACCCAGTACTTC. The encoded protein is CASSGGAETQYF.

The CDR3 DNA follows: TGTGCCAGCAGCCACAGCGACAGCGACGGTGGGGCCCAGTACTTC. As protein: CASSHSDSDGGAQYF. J is TRBJ2-5 and V is TRBV4-2; D possibly corresponds to TRBD1 (5 bases). Germline V CDR1 and CDR2: LGHNA, YNFKEQ. Trimming took 3 bases from V and 9 from J, leaving 20 bases between them. The CDR3 totals 15 residues.

This CDR3 is CASRPGTLNEKLFF. The CDR3, as DNA: TGTGCCAGCAGACCCGGGACACTAAATGAAAAACTGTTTTTT. The V and J genes are TRBV28 and TRBJ1-4; weak D call: TRBD1 (6 bases). Germline CDR1 is MDHEN and CDR2 is SYDVKM. The CDR3 loop spans 14 amino acids. Trimming shortened V by 6 bases and J by 5 bases, and 13 bases separated the two germline ends.

V is TRBV7-7 and J is TRBJ2-1, with TRBD2 as a possible D gene (5 bases). Germline CDR1 and CDR2: SSHAT and FNYEAQ (reference sequence). Trimming shortened V by 1 base and J by 9 bases, and 16 bases separated the two germline ends. The CDR3 runs 15 residues. The DNA for the CDR3 is TGTGCCAGCAGCTTAGTTAGGGCTAGCCAGTCTGAGCAGTTCTTC. It yields the protein CASSLVRASQSEQFF.

This chain uses TRBV27 with TRBJ2-3; TRBD2 matches at 8 bases. Trimming took 5 bases from V and 14 from J; bases not matched to a gene: 9. In germline, CDR1 is MNHEY, CDR2 SMNVEV (reference sequence). There are 12 residues in the CDR3. CDR3 region: CASSITGTRLYF. As DNA, the CDR3 is TGTGCCAGCAGTATCACCGGGACTAGGTTGTATTTT.

The chain has TRBV30 and TRBJ1-2; D is uncertain. Looked up from germline, CDR1 is GTSNPN and CDR2 is SVGIG (reference sequence). Trimming cost V 3 bases and J 0 bases, with 5 bases left between them. The CDR3 runs 12 residues. This CDR3 is CAWRVANYGYTF. CDR3 sequence (DNA): TGTGCCTGGAGAGTAGCTAACTATGGCTACACCTTC. The whole variable domain, remainder taken from reference TRBV30 and TRBJ1-2, is SQTIHQWPATLVQPVGSPLSLECTVEGTSNPNLYWYRQAAGRGLQLLFYSVGIGQISSEVPQNLSASRPQDRQFILSSKKLLLSDSGFYLCAWRVANYGYTFGSGTRLTVV.

The J gene is TRBJ2-3, the V gene TRBV24-1; TRBD1 agrees at 8 bases. Germline CDR1 and CDR2: KGHDR and SFDVKD. V shed 3 bases, J shed 4 bases, and the junction held 8 bases outside the gene matches. This CDR3 region has 16 residues. This CDR3 reads CATSDPRDRLPDTQYF. The CDR3 bases are TGTGCCACCAGTGATCCCCGGGACAGGCTACCAGATACGCAGTATTTT.